The 29 T cell receptor beta chains reported below all come from one sample, sequenced in a study of blood T cell repertoires in COVID-19 (dated by TCRdb to 2018 to 2021). The method was the immunoSEQ multiplex PCR assay. Imported from immuneACCESS, the table was reduced by TCRdb to in-frame sequences with V and J called. These copies leave out some clones; in studies compared against another copy, an unresolved V gene accounts for under half, and the cause of the remainder is not known. The sample data list 150,000 to 200,000 clones, and 88% of these were observed just once. 4% to 5.5% of the sample goes to the ten largest clones. The sequenced sample consisted of peripheral blood. These receptors were taken from a human donor in a cohort sampled during active COVID-19.

The chain links TRBV6-2 or TRBV6-3 to TRBJ2-1; 7 nucleotides align to TRBD2. The germline gives CDR1 MNHEY, CDR2 SVGEGT. This CDR3 comprises 15 residues. Trimming removed 2 bases from V and 4 bases from J; junction bases left unmatched: 5. CDR3 DNA sequence: TGTGCCAGCAGTTACGGGGGACTACAATACAATGAGCAGTTCTTC. Protein sequence: CASSYGGLQYNEQFF.

This chain links TRBV23-1 with TRBJ1-4, with D uncertain. TRBV23-1 is flagged as an ORF with uncertain function. V lost 0 bases and J 8 bases, leaving 10 bases between the germline ends. The CDR3 runs 14 residues. This CDR3 reads CASSQSPGGEKLFF. The CDR3 DNA sequence: TGCGCCAGCAGTCAATCCCCCGGAGGGGAAAAACTGTTTTTT.

The DNA for the CDR3 is TGTGCCACCAGCAGGGACCTGACTAGATTCCCTTACAATGAGCAGTTCTTC. It translates to CATSRDLTRFPYNEQFF. The chain joins TRBV15 to TRBJ2-1; D is possibly TRBD2 (6 bases). Germline V gives CDR1 LNHNV, CDR2 YYDKDF (reference sequence). The CDR3 extends over 17 amino acids. Trimming cost V 3 bases and J 4 bases, with 19 bases left between them.

The J gene is TRBJ2-1, the V gene TRBV7-9; 11 bases align to TRBD2. Per germline, CDR1 SEHNR and CDR2 FQNEAQ (reference sequence). V was clipped by 5 bases and J by 6 bases; unmatched bases: 6. This CDR3 region has 15 residues. This CDR3 reads CASSLGTSGSNEQFF. CDR3 coding DNA: TGTGCCAGCAGCCTCGGGACTAGCGGAAGCAATGAGCAGTTCTTC.

The V and J genes are TRBV23-1 and TRBJ1-5; a weak D match, TRBD1 (5 bases). TRBV23-1 is flagged as an ORF with uncertain function. The length of the CDR3 is 14 residues. The V and J ends lost 7 bases and 5 bases respectively, with 15 bases between them. The CDR3 region has the DNA TGCGCCAGCATCAAAAGAGGAGGGGATCAGCCCCAGCATTTT. Amino acid sequence: CASIKRGGDQPQHF.

There are a few counts of this clone. This rearrangement joins TRBV3-1 (or the pseudogene TRBV3-2) to TRBJ2-3; D might be TRBD2 (5 bases). The V end lost 0 bases, the J end lost 3 bases, and 10 bases lay between the germline ends. The CDR3 has 15 amino acids. Germline CDR1 is LGHDT and CDR2 is YNNKEL (reference sequence). CDR3 DNA: TGTGCCAGCAGCCAAGATGGAGGCTTAACAGATACGCAGTATTTT. Encoded protein: CASSQDGGLTDTQYF.

J is TRBJ1-2 and V is TRBV7-9; TRBD1 agrees at 7 bases. Per germline, CDR1 SEHNR and CDR2 FQNEAQ (reference sequence). V gave up 5 bases and J gave up 2 bases; unmatched junction bases: 8. This CDR3 is built from 15 residues. The CDR3 region has the DNA TGTGCCAGCAGCGACCCGGGACAGCTAAACTATGGCTACACCTTC. This codes for CASSDPGQLNYGYTF.

The chain combines TRBV7-2 with TRBJ2-7, with TRBD2 identical over 9 bases. The CDR3 is made up of 15 amino acids. Germline V gene lookup returns CDR1 SGHTA and CDR2 FQGNSA. After removal of 5 bases from V and 0 bases from J, the junction contained 5 bases not matched to a gene. CDR3 in DNA: TGTGCCAGCAGCCCGATAGCGGGAGACTCCTACGAGCAGTACTTC. The encoded protein is CASSPIAGDSYEQYF.

The chain couples TRBV2 to TRBJ1-2; TRBD1 agrees at 8 bases. Germline lookup yields CDR1 SNHLY and CDR2 FYNNEI. The V segment lost 8 bases and the J segment 0 bases; nucleotides outside the gene matches: 8. The CDR3 is 15 residues long. The CDR3 DNA reads TGTGCCAGCGATACGACAGGGGAGGCTAACTATGGCTACACCTTC. Its protein product is CASDTTGEANYGYTF.

The chain links TRBV4-3 to TRBJ2-3; 12 bases map to TRBD1. Germline loops: CDR1 LGHNA, CDR2 YSLEER. The CDR3 sequence is 17 residues long. V lost 0 bases to trimming and J lost 3 bases; unmatched junction nucleotides: 4. The CDR3 DNA follows: TGCGCCAGCAGCCAAGATTGGGGACAGGGGGCGACAGATACGCAGTATTTT. It encodes CASSQDWGQGATDTQYF.

The V and J genes are TRBV12-3 or TRBV12-4 and TRBJ2-7; perhaps TRBD2 as D (7 bases). The V end lost 3 bases, the J end lost 3 bases, and 9 bases lay between the germline ends. This CDR3 has 13 amino acids. This CDR3 is CASSFGGRYEQYF. CDR3 coding DNA: TGTGCCAGCAGTTTCGGGGGGCGCTACGAGCAGTACTTC.

The chain uses TRBV19 and TRBJ1-6; TRBD1 aligns across 10 bases. The CDR3 spans 15 residues. V dropped 7 bases and J dropped 6; count of bases not matched to a gene: 6. The germline V gene has CDR1 LNHDA and CDR2 SQIVND (reference sequence). In DNA form, the CDR3 reads TGTGCCAGTACCCCGGGACAGGGGCGTAATTCACCCCTCCACTTT. This sequence encodes CASTPGQGRNSPLHF. Based on the CDR3 plus reference TRBV19 and TRBJ1-6, the full variable domain is DGGITQSPKYLFRKEGQNVTLSCEQNLNHDAMYWYRQDPGQGLRLIYYSQIVNDFQKGDIAEGYSVSREKKESFPLTVTSAQKNPTAFYLCASTPGQGRNSPLHFGNGTRLTVT.

The V gene is TRBV13, the J gene TRBJ2-5; TRBD1 matches 8 bases. J lost 3 bases, V lost 3 bases, and 3 bases had no gene match. The CDR3 is 14 amino acids. Germline V gene data show CDR1 as PRHDT and CDR2 as FYEKMQ (reference sequence). Here the CDR3 reads CASSFWTGKETQYF. CDR3 coding DNA: TGTGCCAGCAGCTTCTGGACAGGGAAAGAGACCCAGTACTTC.

This chain connects TRBV7-2 to TRBJ2-5, with TRBD2 as a possible D gene (6 bases). Germline V lookup: CDR1 SGHTA, CDR2 FQGNSA. The V end lost 5 bases, the J end lost 3 bases, and 16 bases lay between the germline ends. The CDR3 covers 15 residues. Written as DNA, the CDR3 is TGTGCCAGCAGCGTGAGGAGGGGACCCAAAGAGACCCAGTACTTC. This translates into CASSVRRGPKETQYF.

The chain links TRBV6-2 or TRBV6-3 to TRBJ2-5; the D gene is possibly TRBD2 (7 bases). CDR3 length: 17 residues. From germline, CDR1 is MNHEY and CDR2 SVGEGT. Trimming stripped 4 bases from V and 9 bases from J, with 27 bases between. The CDR3: CASSFPVGAGEERAQYF. The CDR3 nucleotides are TGTGCCAGCAGTTTCCCCGTGGGGGCGGGAGAAGAAAGAGCCCAGTACTTC.

The chain couples TRBV11-3 to TRBJ2-3; 7 bases agree with TRBD2. Trimming removed 5 bases from V and 0 bases from J; junction bases left unmatched: 5. The CDR3 is 15 amino acids. Germline CDR1 and CDR2: SGHNT and YENEEA. The CDR3 sequence is CASSLTGGSTDTQYF. The CDR3 coding sequence is TGTGCCAGCAGCCTTACCGGGGGGAGCACAGATACGCAGTATTTT.

The genes are TRBV25-1 and TRBJ1-4; TRBD1 matches at 9 bases. The V and J ends lost 4 bases and 7 bases, in that order; junction bases with no gene match: 7. The CDR3 contains 15 residues. Per germline, CDR1 MGHDK and CDR2 SYGVNS. CDR3 in amino acids: CASSGSPGQGEKLFF. The CDR3 bases are TGTGCCAGCAGTGGTTCCCCGGGACAGGGTGAAAAACTGTTTTTT.

The chain joins TRBV6-5 to TRBJ2-4; TRBD2 agrees at 7 bases. J gave up 0 bases and V 7 bases, and 6 bases lay outside the gene matches. The CDR3 loop spans 15 amino acids. The germline CDR1 and CDR2 sequences are MNHEY and SVGAGI. The CDR3 is CASTLSGLAKNIQYF. CDR3 bases: TGTGCCAGCACTCTTAGCGGGCTAGCCAAAAACATTCAGTACTTC.

The chain employs TRBV15 and TRBJ1-4; D is uncertain. The CDR3 covers 15 residues. The V end lost 2 bases, the J end lost 8 bases, and 15 bases lay between the germline ends. Germline assignment: CDR1 LNHNV and CDR2 YYDKDF (reference sequence). This CDR3 reads CATSRSPGSREKLFF. In nucleotides, the CDR3 is TGTGCCACCAGCAGATCTCCGGGGTCCCGGGAAAAACTGTTTTTT. Variable domain in full (rest from reference TRBV15 and TRBJ1-4): DAMVIQNPRYQVTQFGKPVTLSCSQTLNHNVMYWYQQKSSQAPKLLFHYYDKDFNNEADTPDNFQSRRPNTSFCFLDIRSPGLGDTAMYLCATSRSPGSREKLFFGSGTQLSVL.

This clone was seen a handful of times. The J gene is TRBJ1-1, the V gene TRBV19; no clear D. V shed 8 bases and J shed 3 bases, with 10 bases lying between them. This CDR3 comprises 12 residues. Germline-derived CDR1 and CDR2 are LNHDA and SQIVND (reference sequence). This CDR3 is CASSSRDTEAFF. CDR3 nucleotides: TGTGCCAGTTCTTCCCGGGACACTGAAGCTTTCTTT.

The chain has TRBV7-2 and TRBJ2-1, with TRBD2 as a possible D gene (6 bases). Between the trimmed V and J ends, which lost 1 base and 8 bases, there was a span of 15 bases. The CDR3 contains 15 residues. CDR1 and CDR2 from the germline V gene are SGHTA and FQGNSA. The CDR3 here is CASSLVGAGWDEQFF. The CDR3 nucleotides read TGTGCCAGCAGCTTAGTCGGGGCGGGGTGGGATGAGCAGTTCTTC.

This clone is a singleton in its sample. The chain employs TRBV6-1 and TRBJ2-1; TRBD2 agrees at 9 bases. The CDR3 consists of 14 residues. Germline V CDR1 and CDR2: MNHNS, SASEGT. V shed 2 bases, J shed 15 bases, and the junction held 11 bases outside the gene matches. Here the CDR3 reads CASSERAGGLDRFF. CDR3 sequence (DNA): TGTGCCAGCAGTGAAAGGGCGGGGGGGCTTGATAGGTTCTTC.

The chain is built from TRBV19 and TRBJ2-1, with 9 bases identical to TRBD1. This CDR3 is built from 17 residues. The V segment lost 3 bases and the J segment 6 bases; nucleotides outside the gene matches: 12. Germline lookup yields CDR1 LNHDA and CDR2 SQIVND (reference sequence). Written as DNA, the CDR3 is TGTGCCAGTAGTATGAGCGTTCGGGGGACAGGGCGCAATGAGCAGTTCTTC. Protein: CASSMSVRGTGRNEQFF.

V usage is TRBV20-1 and J usage is TRBJ1-5, with 7 positions matching TRBD1. This CDR3 is built from 14 residues. Germline V CDR1 and CDR2: DFQATT, SNEGSKA (reference sequence). The V segment lost 3 bases and the J segment 4 bases; nucleotides outside the gene matches: 6. The CDR3 sequence: CSASRRGLNQPQHF. The CDR3 nucleotides read TGCAGTGCTAGTAGGAGGGGGCTAAATCAGCCCCAGCATTTT.

CDR3 bases: TGCGCCAGCAGCCAAGTTGGGGGGTTCACCGGGGAGCTGTTTTTT. This gives the protein CASSQVGGFTGELFF. V is TRBV4-3 and J is TRBJ2-2; the D gene is possibly TRBD2 (6 bases). Trimming took 1 base from V and 4 from J, leaving 10 bases between them. The CDR3 contains 15 residues. The germline V gene has CDR1 LGHNA and CDR2 YSLEER.

This clone was observed a single time. The rearrangement uses TRBV23-1 and TRBJ1-1; tentatively, D is TRBD1 (6 bases). TRBV23-1 carries the ORF label, with uncertain function. The ends were cut back, 6 bases at V and 3 bases at J, with 17 bases in the middle. The CDR3 contains 15 residues. The chain's CDR3 is CASRGLQGWYTEAFF. The DNA for the CDR3 is TGCGCCAGCAGGGGATTACAGGGTTGGTACACTGAAGCTTTCTTT.

The J gene is TRBJ2-5, the V gene TRBV15, with a weak D call TRBD1 (5 bases). The CDR3 extends over 15 amino acids. The germline V gene encodes CDR1 LNHNV and CDR2 YYDKDF (reference sequence). Trimming shortened V by 5 bases and J by 2 bases, and 15 bases separated the two germline ends. CDR3 bases: TGTGCCACCAGCGGGCACAGGAATCCACAAGAGACCCAGTACTTC. Residues: CATSGHRNPQETQYF.

This chain uses TRBV7-9 with TRBJ1-4; 11 nucleotides agree with TRBD1. Germline-derived CDR1 and CDR2 are SEHNR and FQNEAQ (reference sequence). V lost 3 bases and J lost 4; bases outside the gene matches: 1. CDR3 length: 15 residues. In DNA form, the CDR3 reads TGTGCCAGCAGCTTGGGGACAGGGGGTAATGAAAAACTGTTTTTT. Protein sequence: CASSLGTGGNEKLFF.

The count of this clone is one. The chain uses TRBV25-1 and TRBJ2-5; a possible D gene is TRBD2 (6 bases). The CDR3 spans 13 residues. Germline-derived CDR1 and CDR2 are MGHDK and SYGVNS. Trimming cost V 7 bases and J 2 bases, with 11 bases left between them. The CDR3 sequence is CASKYGRQETQYF. The CDR3 bases are TGTGCCAGCAAGTACGGGAGACAAGAGACCCAGTACTTC.